This T cell receptor beta chain derives from a study of OX40 agonist ivuxolimab in advanced cancers. Overall study results and limits: Among the lowest peripheral clonal expansion occurred in 0.1-3.0 mg/kg partial responders. By week 6 at 0.1 to 3.0 mg/kg, blood CD4+ and CD8+ T cells had expanded clonally.

As regards this clone: What it binds is not known.

V was trimmed by 7 bases and J by 4 bases, leaving 16 bases between them. The length of the CDR3 is 14 residues. Germline V gene data show CDR1 as SNHLY and CDR2 as FYNNEI. Profiled with immunoSEQ multiplex PCR; TCRdb holds only in-frame clones, not every one. The table shows 50,000 to 70,000 clones, with under 95% occurring only once. The starting material was CD4+ or CD8+ T cells sorted from blood, obtained in a trial of the OX40 agonist ivuxolimab. The rearrangement uses TRBV2 and TRBJ1-2; D remains ambiguous. The TCR sequence derives from an adult with an advanced solid tumor such as melanoma, head and neck, liver or kidney cancer. CDR3 nucleotides: TGTGCCAGCACCATCGAAGAGGGTTCCTATGGCTACACCTTC. Its protein product is CASTIEEGSYGYTF.